Described below is a single TCR beta chain sequence and its context. Its antigen target is currently unknown. The input lacks base qualities; no much larger clone sits a single base away. The immunoSEQ Assay, a bias-controlled multiplex PCR, was used to amplify TCRbeta CDR3 regions from genomic DNA. In the authors' own workflow: The number of nucleated cells in each sample was estimated by amplification of reference gene primers within the assay. Sequence reads were collapsed and filtered to measure the absolute abundance of every unique TCRbeta CDR3 rearrangement. For each sample, productive Simpson clonality was calculated as the square root of Simpson's diversity index across productive rearrangements. TCRdb limited this immuneACCESS table to in-frame rearrangements with V and J called. A share of clones is missing; checked studies link under half to unresolved V genes, and the rest is unexplained. D and trimming come from the DNA, and the V and J calls and clone size come from that table. This sample is represented by about 9,200 clones; 80% of them were singletons. The ten top clones hold over 7% of the sample.

These data originate in a study of blood T cell repertoires in COVID-19 (dated by TCRdb to 2020 to 2021). Describing the broader study: The collaborator samples originated in the United States, Italy and Spain and spanned the acute and convalescent phases of COVID-19. The dataset comprised deeply sampled blood TCRbeta repertoires from subjects exposed to, actively infected with, or recovered from COVID-19. Samples were obtained from the ongoing ImmuneRACE study (first 160 participants) and from 1,254 subjects provided by 6 global collaborators. Nearly every sample came with metadata listing a de-identified subject ID, COVID-19 status, age in years and sex. A freely available public database, intended as a resource for researchers studying the immune response to SARS-CoV-2, is where the repertoires were released. Where HLA class I and class II types were available, the types were taken from metadata supplied by the sample provider, not from assay-based typing. The prospective study material was composed of cDNA or gDNA derived from T cells, B-cell-depleted T cells, or PBMCs.

Taken from cysteine to phenylalanine, the CDR3 has 15 residues. The read is trimmed to its CDR3 DNA, 45 bases read in frame from base 1. The germline V end is reduced by 2 bases and the J end by 6 bases; junction bases left unmatched: 5. The germline V gene (reference sequence) provides CDR1 MNHEY and CDR2 SMNVEV. Each collaborating institution followed its own protocols to collect whole blood in K2EDTA tubes. For TCRbeta analysis, collaborators shipped samples as frozen whole blood, isolated PBMCs, or DNA extracted from either of those sample types. What the work shows at the level of the full study, not this receptor alone: The amount of clinical and demographic metadata varied by source and participant and was provided uncurated.

Recombination joined TRBV27 with TRBJ2-7; TRBD2 aligns with 12 central bases. Sequenced: peripheral blood. The receptor comes from a man in his 70s with active COVID-19. CDR3 loop: CASSLSLAGGGEQYF. The DNA reads TGTGCCAGCAGTTTAAGTCTAGCGGGAGGGGGCGAGCAGTACTTC.